This T cell receptor beta chain came from a study of tumor and adjacent non-tumor tissue in lung cancer. Findings and caveats of the study: Normal lung showed higher cumulative top 100 clone frequency than tumor. TCR diversity was significantly greater in tumor than normal lung tissue.

RNA was extracted from bulk tissue without any cell sorting. The library came from three nested PCR rounds adapted from ARM-PCR protocols. One entry per CDR3 protein results from TCRdb running MiXCR on the multiplex PCR reads. Of 120,000 or so distinct CDR3 sequences listed, approximately 87% are singletons. The count of this clonotype is one. Its target is not known. Given a much more abundant clone one base away, this may be a read error. Unmatched junction bases numbered 8, after V lost 4 bases and J lost 7 bases. This CDR3 is 14 amino acids long. Germline lookup yields CDR1 SGHAT and CDR2 FQDESV (reference sequence).

Sequencing used lung tumor tissue. The V call is TRBV11-1, the J call TRBJ2-5, with 8 bases matching TRBD1. The source of this sequence is a man aged 65 to 85 with non-small cell lung cancer. As DNA, the CDR3 is TGTGCCAGCAGCTGGGCAGGGGGCACTGGGACCCAGTACTTC. Protein product: CASSWAGGTGTQYF.